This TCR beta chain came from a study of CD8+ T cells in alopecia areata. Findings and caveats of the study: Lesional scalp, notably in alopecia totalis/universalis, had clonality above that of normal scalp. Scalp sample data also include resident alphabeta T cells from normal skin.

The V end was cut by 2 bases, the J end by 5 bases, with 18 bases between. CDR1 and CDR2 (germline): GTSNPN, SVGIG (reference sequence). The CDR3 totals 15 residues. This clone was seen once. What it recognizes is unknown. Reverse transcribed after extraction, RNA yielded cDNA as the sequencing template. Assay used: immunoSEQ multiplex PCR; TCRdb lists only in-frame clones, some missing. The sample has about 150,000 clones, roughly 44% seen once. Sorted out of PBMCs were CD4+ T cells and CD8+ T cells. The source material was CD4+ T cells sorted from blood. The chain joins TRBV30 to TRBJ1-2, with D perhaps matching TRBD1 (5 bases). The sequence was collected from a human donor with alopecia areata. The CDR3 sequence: CAWSYNRDSPYGYTF. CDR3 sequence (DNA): TGTGCCTGGAGTTATAACCGGGACTCCCCGTATGGCTACACCTTC.